A selection of T cell receptor beta chains follows, all from one sample in a study of patients and donors after allogeneic stem cell transplantation. A single record per CDR3 protein comes from TCRdb applying MiXCR to the RT-PCR reads. The sample holds 800,000 to 1,000,000 distinct CDR3 sequences, roughly 18% seen once. Sequenced input: blood, either unsorted or a sorted T cell fraction (not recorded which). These receptors all come from a human donor who was either an allogeneic HSCT recipient or a stem cell or donor lymphocyte infusion donor (not recorded which). It is not recorded whose cells these are; they may come from a transplant donor. The CDR3 runs from the conserved cysteine through the conserved F or W.

CATGTGANEQFF,TRBV10-3
CATSEHRGQGKNIQYF,TRBV24-1
CASSASPWVAGPDTQYF,TRBV27
CASSSSTAGVPRSDTQYF,TRBV5-1
CASSLGTGLNQPQHF,TRBV5-1
CAISDNRGPNEQYF,TRBV10-3
CASSPTGGGTNTEAFF,TRBV7-8
CSARDAGQGNTEAFF,TRBV20-1
CSARMAKNGGYTF,TRBV20-1
CASRFDRVGSPLHF,TRBV5-4
CASSQPRQYSPLHF,TRBV3-1
CASSQDPGTSYEQYF,TRBV4-1
CASSFPGYSNQPQHF,TRBV5-1
CASSYGQIEYNEQFF,TRBV6-2/TRBV6-3
CASSLEGLGSGNTIYF,TRBV5-1
CSVGQNTEAFF,TRBV29-1
CASSLGTRTESSYNEQFF,TRBV5-1
CASSPLAESSHEQYF,TRBV5-1
CATSDPRGRLYNEQFF,TRBV24-1
CASSAGTGRGNTIYF,TRBV9
CATSDPRRPNYGYTF,TRBV24-1
CASSLAEGTYEQYF,TRBV12-3/TRBV12-4
CASSLSAPSRSNSYNEQFF,TRBV7-8
CASSVDLAATYEQYF,TRBV9
CAISESAPPSNQPQHF,TRBV10-3
CASKPHLASFDEQFF,TRBV27
CASRPADRSNYGYTF,TRBV27
CASSPQGQGHEQYF,TRBV5-1